Sequencing of this T cell receptor beta chain was carried out in a study of post-analysis software for immune sequencing data. In the study overall: There were relapsing-remitting, secondary progressive and progressive-relapsing multiple sclerosis among the disease courses included. Broader study findings: When the samples were clustered directly with F measure, those that had been prepared in the same batch showed strong co-clustering. A significant reduction in normalized Chao1 diversity was observed in multiple sclerosis patients versus controls.

Carried by the TCR beta cDNA libraries were unique molecular identifiers. TCRdb reprocessed the PCR reads with MiXCR, giving one entry per CDR3 protein. The sample has hundreds of thousands of distinct CDR3 sequences, 44% seen once; the top ten hold under 2%. Regarding this clonotype: Its antigen is currently unknown.

This sequence was found in a girl between 10 and 17 years old with multiple sclerosis. Sequencing input: blood.

CDR3 region: CASSVAGTGAIRGYGYTF. The CDR3 DNA reads as TGTGCCAGCAGCGTAGCCGGGACTGGAGCCATCCGCGGCTATGGCTACACCTTC. The rearrangement links TRBV9 to TRBJ1-2; a weak D match, TRBD1 (5 bases). This CDR3 has 18 amino acids. In germline, CDR1 is SGDLS, CDR2 YYNGEE. V was clipped by 0 bases and J by 4 bases, with 22 bases between them.